This T cell receptor (beta chain) was captured by sequencing in a study of glioma-infiltrating T cells. On the study more broadly: Glioblastomas were WHO grade IV, sampled at first diagnosis; low-grade were grade II. Blood libraries targeted roughly 4.5- to 10-fold coverage of 1 million or so T cells.

Amplification of TCR alpha and beta CDR3 regions from RNA used iRepertoire nested multiplex PCR. Each CDR3 protein is one row after TCRdb ran MiXCR on the multiplex PCR reads. The sample shows 300,000 to 450,000 distinct CDR3 sequences, 41% of them seen only once. The CDR3 extends over 16 amino acids. Per germline, CDR1 MNHEY and CDR2 SMNVEV (reference sequence). In the case of this clonotype: The antigen is not known. At one end, the junction sequence differs from germline, possibly due to a read error.

Findings and limits, study-wide: Only very few CDR3 sequences appeared in both tissue and blood.

This sequence was found in a human donor with low-grade glioma or glioblastoma, undergoing nonglioma brain surgery, or in good health (not recorded which). V is TRBV27 and J is TRBJ2-2; D might be TRBD2 (5 bases). Source material: glioma tissue, nonneoplastic brain tissue, or PBMCs (not recorded which). CDR3 nucleotides: TGTGCCAGCAGCCGCCCTAGAGGGTGTTCGACCGGGGAGCTTTTTTTT. Translated, it gives CASSRPRGCSTGELFF.